Listed here are 9 T cell receptor beta chains from one sample, sequenced in a study of T cell responses to AZD1222 COVID-19 vaccine. The assay was immunoSEQ multiplex PCR, and TCRdb's table has in-frame clones only and misses some. The sample shows approximately 170,000 clones, more than 80% of them seen only once. The specimen comprised peripheral blood, sampled on day 0 of AZD1222 vaccination. The receptors were sampled from an adult in good health.

Notes on this clone: The limits of the CDR3 on the DNA are not certain, so only TCRdb's listed CDR3 is given. CDR3 sequence: CASTSGLWGSNRGRNQPQHF. The chain recombines TRBV19 with TRBJ1-5; the table's TRBD1 call for D was not verified on the DNA. CDR1 and CDR2 (germline): LNHDA, SQIVND (reference sequence). The CDR3 contains 20 residues when both ends are counted.

The V gene is TRBV27, the J gene TRBJ2-1, with D perhaps matching TRBD2 (5 bases). Trimming left V 5 bases short and J 2 bases short, with 19 bases between. The CDR3 has 17 amino acids. The germline V gene has CDR1 MNHEY and CDR2 SMNVEV (reference sequence). CDR3 sequence (DNA): TGTGCCAGCAGTCCGGCGGGCCGCTCGGGTCCCTACAATGAGCAGTTCTTC. This codes for CASSPAGRSGPYNEQFF.

The chain couples TRBV18 to TRBJ1-6; D might be TRBD1 (6 bases). The CDR3 runs 16 residues. Trimming removed 2 bases at V and 6 bases at J, with 14 bases between. CDR1 KGHSH and CDR2 LQKENI come from the germline V gene. The CDR3 nucleotides are TGTGCCAGCTCACCAGGAAGCAGGGGTTCTAATTCACCCCTCCACTTT. Translated: CASSPGSRGSNSPLHF.

Note on this clone: Sequence at one end of the junction differs from germline and may be a read error. The chain is built from TRBV3-1 (or the pseudogene TRBV3-2) and TRBJ1-3; D call uncertain. Per the germline V gene, CDR1 is LGHDT and CDR2 is YNNKEL (reference sequence). The CDR3 contains 15 residues. CDR3 sequence (DNA): TGTGCCAGCAGCCAAGATATCATCTCTGGAAGCACCATATATTTT. This translates into CASSQDIISGSTIYF.

The rearrangement joins TRBV4-1 to TRBJ1-6; D is undetermined. V lost 1 base, J lost 9 bases, and 10 bases lay in between. This CDR3 has 14 residues. CDR1 and CDR2 (germline): MGHRA, YSYEKL. The CDR3 loop reads CASSQVLGISPLHF. CDR3 DNA: TGCGCCAGCAGCCAAGTTTTAGGGATTTCACCCCTCCACTTT.

The chain recombines TRBV7-9 with TRBJ2-1; TRBD1 aligns across 9 bases. V shed 0 bases, J shed 2 bases, and the junction held 2 bases outside the gene matches. The CDR3 contains 16 residues. CDR1 is SEHNR and CDR2 is FQNEAQ in the germline V gene (reference sequence). As DNA, the CDR3 is TGTGCCAGCAGCTTAGCCGGGACAGGGCCCTACAATGAGCAGTTCTTC. It is translated as CASSLAGTGPYNEQFF.

The chain uses TRBV5-1 and TRBJ1-2; no firm D call. The CDR3 is 13 residues long. V was clipped by 1 base and J by 5 bases, with 9 bases between them. Looked up from germline, CDR1 is SGHRS and CDR2 is YFSETQ. CDR3 nucleotides: TGCGCCAGCAGCTTGAGTTCCCTTTATGGCTACACCTTC. Amino acid sequence: CASSLSSLYGYTF.

Here the CDR3 reads CASSQVAGGYEQYV. CDR3 DNA sequence: TGCGCCAGCAGCCAAGTTGCGGGAGGCTACGAGCAGTACGTC. This chain joins TRBV4-1 and TRBJ2-7, with 8 bases matching TRBD2. The CDR3 is 14 residues long. Germline CDR1 is MGHRA and CDR2 is YSYEKL. With V trimmed by 1 base and J by 3 bases, 2 bases remained unmatched.

Only one count was recorded for this clone. The chain uses TRBV5-1 and TRBJ1-6; 9 bases align to TRBD1. CDR3 length: 15 residues. V was clipped by 4 bases and J by 14 bases; unmatched bases: 13. The germline V gene encodes CDR1 SGHRS and CDR2 YFSETQ. The CDR3 here is CASSPTTGGRIALHF. DNA of the CDR3: TGCGCCAGCAGCCCAACGACAGGGGGGAGGATAGCCCTCCACTTT.